The 5 T cell receptor beta chains below come from one sample, sequenced in a study of cytomegalovirus exposure and HLA in healthy donors. The PCR was carried out with 60 Vbeta primers and 13 Jbeta primers. Measured with immunoSEQ multiplex PCR; TCRdb has only the in-frame clones, and not every one. The data contain tens of thousands of clones, approximately 68% of them singletons. The sample consisted of PBMCs. The receptor set was obtained from a woman younger than 45 in good health and CMV-seronegative.

This sequence joins TRBV29-1 and TRBJ2-2; D is uncertain. From germline, CDR1 is SQVTM and CDR2 ANQGSEA. V lost 4 bases and J lost 6, with 12 bases in between. This CDR3 has 13 residues. DNA for the CDR3: TGCAGCGTTGTTGATAGTAGTTCCGGGGAGCTGTTTTTT. As protein: CSVVDSSSGELFF.

V gene TRBV7-2 combines with J gene TRBJ1-6; TRBD1 is a possible D gene (5 bases). This CDR3 region has 14 residues. V was clipped by 4 bases and J by 7 bases, with 11 bases between them. The germline gives CDR1 SGHTA, CDR2 FQGNSA. CDR3 DNA: TGTGCCAGCAGCTCCTTCGGGGGGAATTCACCCCTCCACTTT. Its translation: CASSSFGGNSPLHF. Variable domain in full (rest from reference TRBV7-2 and TRBJ1-6): GAGVSQSPSNKVTEKGKDVELRCDPISGHTALYWYRQSLGQGLEFLIYFQGNSAPDKSGLPSDRFSAERTGGSVSTLTIQRTQQEDSAVYLCASSSFGGNSPLHFGNGTRLTVT.

The chain joins TRBV6-4 to TRBJ2-7, with D possibly TRBD1 on 5 matching bases. There are 15 residues in the CDR3. Germline CDR1 MRHNA, CDR2 SNTAGT. V lost 2 bases and J lost 3, with 14 bases in between. The CDR3 sequence: CASSDARPGRYEQYF. The CDR3, as DNA: TGTGCCAGCAGTGACGCTCGACCAGGGCGCTACGAGCAGTACTTC.

A remark on this clone: This CDR3 is also generated by other DNA sequences in the sample. The V call is TRBV6-6, the J call TRBJ1-3; 9 bases agree with TRBD1. With V trimmed by 0 bases and J by 1 base, 1 base remained unmatched. The germline V gene has CDR1 MNHNY and CDR2 SVGAGI (reference sequence). The CDR3 covers 16 residues. CDR3 sequence: CASSYSGQGSGNTIYF. For the CDR3, the DNA is TGTGCCAGCAGTTACTCGGGACAGGGTTCTGGAAACACCATATATTTT.

The V gene is TRBV28, the J gene TRBJ2-1; TRBD2 matches at 10 bases. The CDR3 is 20 residues long. Germline CDR1 is MDHEN and CDR2 is SYDVKM. Trimming removed 7 bases from V and 4 bases from J; junction bases left unmatched: 22. In DNA form, the CDR3 reads TGTGCCAGCAACTTAGCCCCAGCGGGGGGGTCCTTATTCGGATACAATGAGCAGTTCTTC. Its protein is CASNLAPAGGSLFGYNEQFF.